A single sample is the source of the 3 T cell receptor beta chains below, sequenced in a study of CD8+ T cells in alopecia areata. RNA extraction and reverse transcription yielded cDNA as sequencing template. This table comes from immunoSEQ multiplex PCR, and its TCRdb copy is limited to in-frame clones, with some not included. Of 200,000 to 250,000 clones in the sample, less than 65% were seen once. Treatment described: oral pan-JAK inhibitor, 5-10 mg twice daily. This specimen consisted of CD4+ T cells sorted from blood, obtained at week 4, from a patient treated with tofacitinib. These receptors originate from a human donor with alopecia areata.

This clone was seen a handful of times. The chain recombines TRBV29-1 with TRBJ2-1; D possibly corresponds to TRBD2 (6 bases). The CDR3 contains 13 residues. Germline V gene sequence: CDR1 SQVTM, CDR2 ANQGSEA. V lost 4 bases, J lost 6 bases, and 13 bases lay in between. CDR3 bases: TGCAGCGTTGGACCGGGACTCATCAATGAGCAGTTCTTC. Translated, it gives CSVGPGLINEQFF.

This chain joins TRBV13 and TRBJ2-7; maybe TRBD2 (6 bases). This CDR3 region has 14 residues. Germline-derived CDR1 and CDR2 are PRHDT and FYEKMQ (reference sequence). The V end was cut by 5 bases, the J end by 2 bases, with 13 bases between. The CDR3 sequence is CASSTRRGTYEQYF. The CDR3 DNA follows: TGTGCCAGCAGCACAAGACGGGGGACCTACGAGCAGTACTTC.

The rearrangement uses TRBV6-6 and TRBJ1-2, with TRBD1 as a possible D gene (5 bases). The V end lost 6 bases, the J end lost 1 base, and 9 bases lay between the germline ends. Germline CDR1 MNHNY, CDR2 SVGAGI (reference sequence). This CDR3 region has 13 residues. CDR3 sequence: CASSDRVNYGYTF. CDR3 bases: TGTGCCAGCAGCGACAGAGTTAACTATGGCTACACCTTC.